This T cell receptor (beta chain) was retrieved from a study of T cells expressing NK-cell markers. TCRdb reanalyzed the 5' RACE reads, giving one entry per CDR3 protein sequence and no DNA. Its table lists over 6,500 distinct CDR3 sequences. Germline V CDR1 and CDR2: MNHEY, SVGEGT. The CDR3 spans 15 residues. This clonotype is classed as medium-sized by frequency. The clonotype was recovered from a man aged 18-70 years in good health. The chain links TRBV6-2 or TRBV6-3 to TRBJ2-1; with no DNA, the TCRdb D assignment of TRBD1 cannot be verified. The source material was blood T cells: a sorted CD56 or NKG2C T cell subset, CD4+ or CD8+ T cells, or bulk PBMC T cells (not recorded which). The CDR3 is CASSYRTGDSDEQFF.